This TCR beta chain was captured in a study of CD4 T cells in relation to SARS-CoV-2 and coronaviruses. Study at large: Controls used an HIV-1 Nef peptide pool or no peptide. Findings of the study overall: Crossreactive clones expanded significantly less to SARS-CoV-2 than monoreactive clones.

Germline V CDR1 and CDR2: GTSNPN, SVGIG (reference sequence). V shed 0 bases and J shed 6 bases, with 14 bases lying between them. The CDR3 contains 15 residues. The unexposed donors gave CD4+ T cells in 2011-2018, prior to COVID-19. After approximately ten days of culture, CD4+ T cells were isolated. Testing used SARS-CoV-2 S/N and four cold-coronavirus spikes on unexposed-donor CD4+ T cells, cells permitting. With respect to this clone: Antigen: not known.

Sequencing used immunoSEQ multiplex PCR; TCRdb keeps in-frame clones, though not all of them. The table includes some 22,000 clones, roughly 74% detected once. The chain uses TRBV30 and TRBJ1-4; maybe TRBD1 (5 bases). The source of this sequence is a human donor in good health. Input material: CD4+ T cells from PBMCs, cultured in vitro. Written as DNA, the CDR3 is TGTGCCTGGAGTGTACAAGGGGCGCGAGATGAAAAACTGTTTTTT. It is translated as CAWSVQGARDEKLFF.